A single sample is the source of the 9 T cell receptor beta chains below, sequenced in a study of blood T cell repertoires in COVID-19. Assay: immunoSEQ multiplex PCR; the TCRdb copy retains only in-frame clones and omits some. Of hundreds of thousands of clones in the sample, approximately 85% are singletons; the top ten hold roughly 5%. Sequences were obtained from peripheral blood. The receptors were gathered from a man aged 45-60 years with active or convalescent COVID-19.

The chain employs TRBV2 and TRBJ2-7; 7 nucleotides align to TRBD1. Germline loops: CDR1 SNHLY, CDR2 FYNNEI. This CDR3 has 15 amino acids. V shed 6 bases and J 1 base; nucleotides not matched to a gene: 9. The CDR3 sequence: CASSDLTGRSYEQYF. The CDR3 DNA reads as TGTGCCAGCAGCGACCTGACAGGGCGATCCTACGAGCAGTACTTC.

The J gene is TRBJ2-2, the V gene TRBV2; 8 bases map to TRBD2. CDR1 and CDR2 (germline): SNHLY, FYNNEI. V gave up 8 bases and J gave up 3 bases; unmatched junction bases: 11. There are 16 residues in the CDR3. The CDR3 loop is CASEPGTRGYTGELFF. The CDR3 DNA follows: TGTGCCAGCGAACCCGGGACTAGGGGCTACACCGGGGAGCTGTTTTTT.

The CDR3 here is CASSLESAGEQFF. The CDR3 DNA reads as TGTGCCAGCAGCTTAGAGTCGGCAGGGGAGCAGTTCTTC. J is TRBJ2-1 and V is TRBV11-3; a possible D gene is TRBD1 (5 bases). The CDR3 extends over 13 amino acids. V was trimmed by 0 bases and J by 10 bases, leaving 10 bases between them. Germline CDR1 SGHNT, CDR2 YENEEA.

This chain joins TRBV5-1 and TRBJ1-3; D is perhaps TRBD1 (6 bases). Germline loops: CDR1 SGHRS, CDR2 YFSETQ. V lost 4 bases and J 1 base, leaving 12 bases between the germline ends. The CDR3 length is 15 residues. CDR3 sequence (DNA): TGCGCCAGCAGCGGGGGCCCAGGATCTGGAAACACCATATATTTT. Translation gives CASSGGPGSGNTIYF.

The chain carries TRBV20-1 and TRBJ1-1; D is perhaps TRBD1 (5 bases). The CDR3 spans 11 residues. Trimming left V 3 bases short and J 7 bases short, with 9 bases between. CDR1 and CDR2 (germline): DFQATT, SNEGSKA (reference sequence). The CDR3 DNA reads as TGCAGTGCTAGGGGGCAGCTTGAAGCTTTCTTT. Protein: CSARGQLEAFF.

This clone came up a few times. The V and J genes are TRBV6-1 and TRBJ1-5; D uncertain. V lost 3 bases and J 7 bases, leaving 10 bases between the germline ends. This CDR3 has 13 amino acids. The germline CDR1 and CDR2 sequences are MNHNS and SASEGT. The CDR3 loop is CASSDNRVQPQHF. For the CDR3, the DNA is TGTGCCAGCAGTGACAACAGAGTCCAGCCCCAGCATTTT.

The gene calls are TRBV7-9 and TRBJ2-1; 8 bases match TRBD1. Trimming took 10 bases from V and 8 from J; bases not matched to a gene: 7. The CDR3 runs 12 residues. CDR1 and CDR2 from the germline V gene are SEHNR and FQNEAQ (reference sequence). The CDR3 protein is CATDRGRDEQFF. The CDR3 DNA sequence: TGTGCCACAGACAGGGGTAGGGATGAGCAGTTCTTC.

The chain employs TRBV19 and TRBJ2-7, with unresolved D. The CDR3 totals 13 residues. V was shortened by 3 bases and J by 6 bases, with 12 bases between the two germline ends. In germline, CDR1 is LNHDA, CDR2 SQIVND (reference sequence). CDR3 in DNA: TGTGCCAGTAGTATGAGGATCTCAACCGAGCAGTACTTC. It codes for CASSMRISTEQYF.

This clone came up once. The chain has TRBV12-5 and TRBJ2-7; D perhaps matches TRBD1 (7 bases). V was clipped by 4 bases and J by 12 bases, with 16 bases between them. CDR3 length equals 12 residues. Germline V lookup: CDR1 LGHNT, CDR2 FRNRAP. CDR3 amino acids: CASGSEGGTAYF. The CDR3 bases are TGTGCTAGTGGTTCGGAAGGGGGGACAGCGTACTTC.